Presented here are 30 T cell receptor beta chains from one specimen sequenced in a study of vaccination effects on CD4 cells after COVID-19. Antigens of these TCRs are unknown. Assay: immunoSEQ multiplex PCR; the TCRdb copy retains only in-frame clones and omits some. The sample has about 38,000 clones; 70% are singletons. Sequencing was preceded by expansion of antigen-specific CD4+ T cells with viral peptide pools in the ViraFEST assay. Culture lasted 10 days before CD4+ T cell isolation. Each vaccine recipient was nucleocapsid antibody negative and had no prior SARS-CoV-2 infection. Source: CD4+ T cells from PBMCs cultured with SARS-CoV-2 spike peptides, taken before COVID-19 vaccination. These receptors were taken from a human donor who received a COVID-19 vaccine.

The chain is built from TRBV3-1 (or the pseudogene TRBV3-2) and TRBJ1-1, with a tentative D call TRBD1 (6 bases). Germline-derived CDR1 and CDR2 are LGHDT and YNNKEL (reference sequence). Trimming pared 4 bases from V and 1 base from J, leaving 16 bases between. The CDR3 covers 16 residues. The CDR3 DNA reads TGTGCCAGCAGCCGCACCATAGGGGGACAGAACACTGAAGCTTTCTTT. Protein sequence: CASSRTIGGQNTEAFF.

The chain couples TRBV7-3 to TRBJ2-5; either TRBD1 or TRBD2 may supply D (6 bases each). The CDR3 spans 13 residues. V was trimmed by 6 bases and J by 2 bases, leaving 10 bases between them. The germline gives CDR1 SGHTA, CDR2 FQGTGA. CDR3 region: CASSRGTQETQYF. DNA for the CDR3: TGTGCCAGCAGTAGGGGGACTCAAGAGACCCAGTACTTC. Supplemented by reference TRBV7-3 and TRBJ2-5, the full variable domain reads GAGVSQTPSNKVTEKGKYVELRCDPISGHTALYWYRQSLGQGPEFLIYFQGTGAADDSGLPNDRFFAVRPEGSVSTLKIQRTERGDSAVYLCASSRGTQETQYFGPGTRLLVL.

The chain combines TRBV5-4 with TRBJ1-6; D perhaps matches TRBD1 (6 bases). V was trimmed by 1 base and J by 3 bases, leaving 14 bases between them. Germline values: CDR1 SGHNT, CDR2 YYREEE (reference sequence). The CDR3 consists of 17 residues. Here the CDR3 reads CASSLIQGSLYNSPLHF. The DNA for the CDR3 is TGTGCCAGCAGCTTGATACAGGGAAGCCTCTATAATTCACCCCTCCACTTT.

This rearrangement joins TRBV5-8 to TRBJ2-3; 7 bases fit TRBD2. The CDR3 is 14 amino acids. The germline CDR1 and CDR2 sequences are SGHTS and YDEGEE. Germline trimming cut 3 bases from V and 2 bases from J; bases unmatched to any gene: 3. The CDR3 loop reads CASSSAGPTDTQYF. CDR3 sequence (DNA): TGTGCCAGCAGCTCAGCGGGGCCCACAGATACGCAGTATTTT.

The V call is TRBV4-2, the J call TRBJ1-5, with 7 positions matching TRBD1. The germline V gene has CDR1 LGHNA and CDR2 YNFKEQ. This CDR3 has 13 amino acids. The V and J ends lost 5 bases and 5 bases, in that order; junction bases with no gene match: 3. The CDR3 sequence is CASSVQGDQPQHF. The CDR3 nucleotides read TGTGCCAGCAGCGTCCAGGGGGATCAGCCCCAGCATTTT.

V is TRBV7-8 and J is TRBJ1-2; TRBD1 is a possible D gene (6 bases). There are 14 residues in the CDR3. The germline gives CDR1 SGHVS, CDR2 FQNEAQ. V lost 5 bases to trimming and J lost 1 base, with 11 bases between them. For the CDR3, the DNA is TGTGCCAGCAGCCCGGACAGACTTAACTATGGCTACACCTTC. This encodes CASSPDRLNYGYTF.

This clone was seen once. One junction end disagrees with the germline gene, perhaps due to a read error. The gene calls are TRBV28 and TRBJ2-3, with 8 positions matching TRBD2. Germline V gives CDR1 MDHEN, CDR2 SYDVKM. The CDR3 runs to 12 residues. The CDR3 loop is CASTEAGDAQYF. DNA of the CDR3: TGTGCCAGCACAGAAGCGGGAGATGCGCAGTATTTT.

The J gene is TRBJ1-4, the V gene TRBV7-8; a weak D match, TRBD1 (5 bases). Germline CDR1 and CDR2: SGHVS and FQNEAQ. This CDR3 comprises 16 residues. Trimming pared 4 bases from V and 8 bases from J, leaving 20 bases between. The CDR3 DNA is TGTGCCAGCAGCTCCCTAATGTGGGGGGTAGAGGAAAAACTGTTTTTT. Its protein is CASSSLMWGVEEKLFF.

The V gene is TRBV7-8, the J gene TRBJ1-6; D perhaps matches TRBD1 (5 bases). The V end lost 5 bases, the J end lost 6 bases, and 14 bases lay between the germline ends. The CDR3 is 15 residues long. Germline loops: CDR1 SGHVS, CDR2 FQNEAQ. This chain's CDR3 is CASSLSQGRNSPLHF. The CDR3, as DNA: TGTGCCAGCAGCCTCTCCCAGGGACGTAATTCACCCCTCCACTTT.

This clone was recorded only once. This rearrangement joins TRBV27 to TRBJ2-5; the match to TRBD2 covers 10 bases. The germline CDR1 and CDR2 sequences are MNHEY and SMNVEV (reference sequence). The V segment lost 4 bases and the J segment 4 bases; nucleotides outside the gene matches: 6. The CDR3 sequence is 15 residues long. The CDR3 DNA reads as TGTGCCAGCAGTTCAGAACTAGCGGGACGAGAGACCCAGTACTTC. Translated: CASSSELAGRETQYF.

The rearrangement joins TRBV7-6 to TRBJ1-6; weak D call: TRBD1 (6 bases). The CDR3 covers 15 residues. V lost 8 bases and J lost 7, with 18 bases in between. Germline lookup yields CDR1 SGHVS and CDR2 FNYEAQ. The CDR3 protein is CASAPLQGSNSPLHF. Here the CDR3 DNA reads TGTGCCAGCGCTCCCCTACAGGGCTCAAATTCACCCCTCCACTTT.

A note on this clone: One end of the junction does not line up with germline, which may come from a read error. The chain recombines TRBV7-7 with TRBJ2-2; 8 bases match TRBD1. Germline CDR1 is SSHAT and CDR2 is FNYEAQ (reference sequence). The CDR3 is made up of 18 amino acids. CDR3 amino acids: CASSLAFGQGENTGELFF. The CDR3 region has the DNA TGTGCTAGCAGCTTAGCCTTCGGACAGGGCGAGAACACCGGGGAGCTGTTTTTT.

The V gene is TRBV19, the J gene TRBJ2-3; no firm D call. There are 13 residues in the CDR3. With 4 bases removed from V and 2 bases from J, the gap between germline ends came to 7 bases. The germline V gene encodes CDR1 LNHDA and CDR2 SQIVND (reference sequence). CDR3 DNA sequence: TGTGCCAGTAGTAGGCCTCCCACAGATACGCAGTATTTT. This codes for CASSRPPTDTQYF.

This clone was counted between two and nine times. The chain links TRBV30 to TRBJ1-3, with unresolved D. The germline V and J ends were trimmed by 5 bases and 0 bases, with 11 bases remaining between them. The CDR3 is made up of 14 amino acids. CDR1 is GTSNPN, CDR2 SVGIG, per germline (reference sequence). CDR3 sequence reads: CAWVSGGSGNTIYF. The DNA for the CDR3 is TGTGCCTGGGTGTCGGGAGGCTCTGGAAACACCATATATTTT.

The chain links TRBV4-3 to TRBJ1-1; D not certain. The V end lost 0 bases, the J end lost 4 bases, and 6 bases lay between the germline ends. From germline, CDR1 is LGHNA and CDR2 YSLEER. The length of the CDR3 is 13 residues. The CDR3 DNA reads TGCGCCAGCAGCCAAGATTGGGTCACTGAAGCTTTCTTT. Protein: CASSQDWVTEAFF.

This clone was detected once. The chain has TRBV4-2 and TRBJ2-1; 7 bases are shared with TRBD1. J lost 6 bases, V lost 2 bases, and 13 bases had no gene match. CDR1 is LGHNA and CDR2 is YNFKEQ in the germline V gene. CDR3 length: 17 residues. In DNA form, the CDR3 reads TGTGCCAGCAGCCAAATAGCCGGGACAGAAGTTTCCAATGAGCAGTTCTTC. Translating it yields CASSQIAGTEVSNEQFF.

This clone showed up just a few times. The chain joins TRBV2 to TRBJ2-7; 9 positions match TRBD2. There are 15 residues in the CDR3. Per germline, CDR1 SNHLY and CDR2 FYNNEI. The J segment lost 3 bases and the V segment lost 7 bases, leaving 10 bases of the junction unmatched. CDR3 DNA sequence: TGTGCCAGCATCCCCCTAGCGGGAACTATCTACGAGCAGTACTTC. It is translated as CASIPLAGTIYEQYF.

The chain recombines TRBV20-1 with TRBJ2-1, with 7 bases fitting TRBD2. Trimming took 3 bases from V and 5 from J; bases not matched to a gene: 7. Germline V gene data show CDR1 as DFQATT and CDR2 as SNEGSKA (reference sequence). The CDR3 runs 14 residues. CDR3 sequence (DNA): TGCAGTGCTAGTCCGGCTAGCGGAAACAATGAGCAGTTCTTC. It yields the protein CSASPASGNNEQFF.

The chain couples TRBV5-4 to TRBJ2-3; D may be TRBD1 (6 bases). Trimming pared 2 bases from V and 2 bases from J, leaving 12 bases between. The CDR3 is 15 residues long. CDR1 and CDR2 (germline): SGHNT, YYREEE (reference sequence). CDR3 loop: CASSLGGTVTDTQYF. The CDR3 DNA follows: TGTGCCAGCAGCTTAGGGGGAACCGTCACAGATACGCAGTATTTT.

V usage is TRBV10-1 and J usage is TRBJ1-6; no clear D. The CDR3 is 15 residues long. Germline CDR1 is WNHNN and CDR2 is SYGVQD (reference sequence). Trimming shortened V by 7 bases and J by 1 base, and 11 bases separated the two germline ends. Here the CDR3 DNA reads TGCGCCAGCATAAAGACGGGGTCCTATAATTCACCCCTCCACTTT. Protein sequence: CASIKTGSYNSPLHF.

This clone has only one observation. The J gene is TRBJ2-1, the V gene TRBV29-1; D uncertain. The V end lost 1 base, the J end lost 6 bases, and 4 bases lay between the germline ends. Germline V lookup: CDR1 SQVTM, CDR2 ANQGSEA. This CDR3 is 11 amino acids long. This chain's CDR3 is CSVEGANEQFF. The DNA of the CDR3 is TGCAGCGTTGAAGGGGCCAATGAGCAGTTCTTC.

This chain uses TRBV15 with TRBJ2-5; D unresolved. The CDR3 is 16 residues long. With 0 bases removed from V and 1 base from J, the gap between germline ends came to 12 bases. CDR1 and CDR2 (germline): LNHNV, YYDKDF (reference sequence). The CDR3 nucleotides read TGTGCCACCAGCAGAGATGAAAGGTCCGGCCAAGAGACCCAGTACTTC. Its protein product is CATSRDERSGQETQYF.

This clone occurred a few times. The V call is TRBV13, the J call TRBJ2-1, with 9 bases that match TRBD1. CDR3 length: 14 amino acids. CDR1 PRHDT and CDR2 FYEKMQ come from the germline V gene (reference sequence). V was clipped by 6 bases and J by 7 bases; unmatched bases: 7. The CDR3 bases are TGTGCCAGCAGGAGTACAGGGGGCAGGAATGAGCAGTTCTTC. It codes for CASRSTGGRNEQFF.

V gene TRBV18 combines with J gene TRBJ1-3; tentative D call: TRBD1 (6 bases). V dropped 0 bases and J dropped 0 bases, with 12 bases sitting between them. This CDR3 is built from 17 residues. Looked up from germline, CDR1 is KGHSH and CDR2 is LQKENI. The CDR3 DNA reads as TGTGCCAGCTCACCACCCGGGACACGCGTCTCTGGAAACACCATATATTTT. Translating it yields CASSPPGTRVSGNTIYF. Filled out from reference TRBV18 and TRBJ1-3, the complete variable domain reads NAGVMQNPRHLVRRRGQEARLRCSPMKGHSHVYWYRQLPEEGLKFMVYLQKENIIDESGMPKERFSAEFPKEGPSILRIQQVVRGDSAAYFCASSPPGTRVSGNTIYFGEGSWLTVV.

The table lists this clone with a few counts. The CDR3 reads CASSLSIRTYKGNTEAFF. CDR3 nucleotide sequence: TGTGCCAGCAGCTTGAGTATCCGGACTTACAAGGGGAACACTGAAGCTTTCTTT. V usage is TRBV5-4 and J usage is TRBJ1-1, with no clear D. The length of the CDR3 is 18 residues. Germline loops: CDR1 SGHNT, CDR2 YYREEE (reference sequence). V lost 1 base and J lost 1, with 20 bases in between.

V gene TRBV19 combines with J gene TRBJ2-2; possibly TRBD2 for D (5 bases). The V end lost 5 bases, the J end lost 0 bases, and 16 bases lay between the germline ends. This CDR3 is 17 amino acids long. Looked up from germline, CDR1 is LNHDA and CDR2 is SQIVND (reference sequence). This CDR3 reads CASSRGLGRSNTGELFF. CDR3 nucleotide sequence: TGTGCCAGTAGTCGGGGTTTAGGCCGGTCGAACACCGGGGAGCTGTTTTTT. Full variable domain (missing parts from reference TRBV19 and TRBJ2-2): DGGITQSPKYLFRKEGQNVTLSCEQNLNHDAMYWYRQDPGQGLRLIYYSQIVNDFQKGDIAEGYSVSREKKESFPLTVTSAQKNPTAFYLCASSRGLGRSNTGELFFGEGSRLTVL.

On this clone: The junction does not match germline at one end; this may be a read error. The V and J genes are TRBV6-2 or TRBV6-3 and TRBJ1-4; the D gene is possibly TRBD1 (5 bases). Germline-derived CDR1 and CDR2 are MNHEY and SVGEGT. The CDR3 loop spans 14 amino acids. The CDR3 DNA is TGTGCCAGCAGTTACTACGGGACCTATGAAGAACTGTTTTTT. Protein: CASSYYGTYEELFF.

This clone showed up just a few times. This rearrangement joins TRBV6-5 to TRBJ2-2; 7 bases fit TRBD1. Per the germline V gene, CDR1 is MNHEY and CDR2 is SVGAGI. The CDR3 runs to 13 residues. Trimming cost V 5 bases and J 8 bases; bases outside gene matches: 5. The CDR3 region is CASSLDRRGELFF. In DNA form, the CDR3 reads TGTGCCAGCAGTCTGGACAGGCGGGGGGAGCTGTTTTTT.

V and J are TRBV9 and TRBJ2-3; weak D call: TRBD2 (6 bases). The ends were cut back, 0 bases at V and 6 bases at J, with 11 bases in the middle. The CDR3 is made up of 14 amino acids. Germline CDR1 reads SGDLS; CDR2 reads YYNGEE. CDR3 nucleotide sequence: TGTGCCAGCAGCGTAGGGAGGGCCCCGGATACGCAGTATTTT. Its translation is CASSVGRAPDTQYF.

The rearrangement joins TRBV4-1 to TRBJ1-2, with unresolved D. There are 15 residues in the CDR3. V lost 0 bases and J 7 bases, leaving 15 bases between the germline ends. Looked up from germline, CDR1 is MGHRA and CDR2 is YSYEKL. The CDR3 region is CASSQDEGWRVGYTF. The CDR3 nucleotides are TGCGCCAGCAGCCAAGATGAGGGTTGGCGTGTTGGCTACACCTTC.